This TCR beta chain appears in the sequencing data of a study of blood T cell repertoires in COVID-19. For the study at large: Both acute and convalescent COVID-19 samples were obtained from the United States, Italy and Spain. PBMCs, B-cell-depleted T cells, or T cells were the source of the cDNA or gDNA that made up the material.

Original analysis: Quantification of nucleated cells was approximated via reference gene primer amplification. Repertoires were generated with immunoSEQ multiplex PCR, while TCRdb's copy carries only in-frame clones and drops some. The V and J calls and the clone size are those of that table, but D and trimming were determined from the DNA. The sample includes some 200,000 clones, around 87% seen only once; the top ten take about 2.5%. The sample comprised peripheral blood. The TCR comes from a man between 40 and 49 years old with active or convalescent COVID-19.

The CDR3 region is CASSLGQSETGELFF. The CDR3, as DNA: TGTGCCAGCAGCCTGGGACAATCGGAAACCGGGGAGCTGTTTTTT. The gene calls are TRBV11-2 and TRBJ2-2; weak D call: TRBD1 (6 bases). This CDR3 is built from 15 residues. Trimming took 5 bases from V and 5 from J, leaving 15 bases between them. Germline-derived CDR1 and CDR2 are SGHAT and FQNNGV.